The 17 T cell receptor beta chains listed next were all sequenced from one sample in a study of shared clonotypes between healthy human individuals. Data came from immunoSEQ multiplex PCR; TCRdb stores just in-frame clones and leaves some out. The sample consists of roughly 1.4 million clones, approximately 98.5% of them appearing once. Sequencing input: naive CD4+ T cells sorted from blood. The subset is: CD45RA+ positively selected. These receptors were obtained from a man younger than 45 in good health.

This chain uses TRBV7-2 with TRBJ2-1, with D hard to call. The germline CDR1 and CDR2 sequences are SGHTA and FQGNSA. This CDR3 spans 11 amino acids. V lost 5 bases, J lost 7 bases, and 6 bases lay in between. The CDR3 region has the DNA TGTGCCAGCAGCCACCCTAATGAGCAGTTCTTC. This sequence encodes CASSHPNEQFF.

This rearrangement joins TRBV6-6 to TRBJ1-2; D not resolved. Looked up from germline, CDR1 is MNHNY and CDR2 is SVGAGI (reference sequence). The CDR3 loop spans 15 amino acids. Trimming removed 0 bases at V and 8 bases at J, with 16 bases between. The CDR3 protein is CASSYSTSNSEGYTF. CDR3 in DNA: TGTGCCAGCAGTTACTCCACATCAAACTCGGAAGGCTACACCTTC.

The rearrangement uses TRBV5-1 and TRBJ2-3; D not certain. CDR1 and CDR2 from the germline V gene are SGHRS and YFSETQ. The CDR3 is made up of 14 amino acids. Trimming removed 0 bases at V and 0 bases at J, with 5 bases between. In nucleotides, the CDR3 is TGCGCCAGCAGCTTGGAGGACAGCACAGATACGCAGTATTTT. It codes for CASSLEDSTDTQYF.

The rearrangement links TRBV27 to TRBJ2-1; either TRBD1 or TRBD2 may fit D (5 bases each). V lost 6 bases to trimming and J lost 1 base, with 13 bases between them. Germline CDR1 is MNHEY and CDR2 is SMNVEV (reference sequence). The CDR3 is made up of 15 amino acids. As DNA, the CDR3 is TGTGCCAGCAGACCGAAGAGGGGATCCTACAATGAGCAGTTCTTC. It is translated as CASRPKRGSYNEQFF.

The CDR3 DNA is TGTGCCAGCAGCCAATCCACGGTCTCCTACGAGCAGTACTTC. Translating it yields CASSQSTVSYEQYF. The rearrangement links TRBV14 to TRBJ2-7; D uncertain. This CDR3 has 14 residues. The germline V gene has CDR1 SGHDN and CDR2 FVKESK. V lost 2 bases, J lost 0 bases, and 8 bases lay in between.

V gene TRBV2 combines with J gene TRBJ1-1; D gene ambiguous. The CDR3 has 13 amino acids. V was shortened by 3 bases and J by 11 bases, with 16 bases between the two germline ends. CDR1 and CDR2 from the germline V gene are SNHLY and FYNNEI. CDR3 sequence (DNA): TGTGCCAGCAGTGAGGGAATAGGGATTCGGGCTTTCTTT. This translates into CASSEGIGIRAFF.

The V and J genes are TRBV9 and TRBJ1-3, with D possibly matching TRBD1 (6 bases). Germline CDR1 is SGDLS and CDR2 is YYNGEE. The CDR3 extends over 15 amino acids. Trimming pared 3 bases from V and 0 bases from J, leaving 10 bases between. Here the CDR3 reads CASSAGTPSGNTIYF. CDR3 sequence (DNA): TGTGCCAGCAGCGCAGGGACACCCTCTGGAAACACCATATATTTT.

The genes are TRBV11-2 and TRBJ2-1; weak D call: TRBD2 (5 bases). The CDR3 is made up of 15 amino acids. V dropped 7 bases and J dropped 10 bases, with 23 bases sitting between them. CDR1 is SGHAT, CDR2 FQNNGV, per germline. The CDR3 sequence is CASIPTLVSGGEQFF. The CDR3 DNA sequence: TGTGCCAGCATCCCGACACTAGTGTCAGGCGGGGAGCAGTTCTTC.

The chain uses TRBV27 and TRBJ2-1, with TRBD2 matching over 7 bases. In germline, CDR1 is MNHEY, CDR2 SMNVEV (reference sequence). V shed 1 base and J 5 bases; nucleotides not matched to a gene: 14. The CDR3 contains 18 residues. CDR3 sequence reads: CASSLLSGLAEKNNEQFF. In DNA form, the CDR3 reads TGTGCCAGCAGTTTATTATCGGGTCTAGCGGAAAAGAACAATGAGCAGTTCTTC.

The count of this clone is one. For the CDR3, the DNA is TGCGCCAGCAGCCAAGTCCCGTCACTAGCGGGAAATGAGCAGTTCTTC. It translates to CASSQVPSLAGNEQFF. The chain is built from TRBV4-1 and TRBJ2-1; 10 bases align to TRBD2. CDR1 is MGHRA and CDR2 is YSYEKL in the germline V gene. Germline trimming cut 1 base from V and 7 bases from J; bases unmatched to any gene: 7. This CDR3 region has 16 residues.

V is TRBV6-6 and J is TRBJ1-1; D ambiguous. The V end was cut by 7 bases, the J end by 4 bases, with 10 bases between. Germline values: CDR1 MNHNY, CDR2 SVGAGI (reference sequence). The CDR3 is 12 amino acids. DNA for the CDR3: TGTGCCAGCATAAATGGGATCACTGAAGCTTTCTTT. Translation gives CASINGITEAFF.

The rearrangement uses TRBV7-9 and TRBJ2-2, with 15 nucleotides matching TRBD2. The CDR3 loop spans 15 amino acids. Unmatched junction bases numbered 4, after V lost 5 bases and J lost 9 bases. Germline CDR1 reads SEHNR; CDR2 reads FQNEAQ (reference sequence). The CDR3 DNA follows: TGTGCCAGCAGCCCGGGACTAGCGGGAGGACGGGAGCTGTTTTTT. It specifies CASSPGLAGGRELFF.

As for this clone: At one end the junction does not follow the germline gene, possibly because of a read error. The chain has TRBV7-7 and TRBJ2-1; unclear D gene. The length of the CDR3 is 15 residues. CDR1 SSHAT and CDR2 FNYEAQ come from the germline V gene (reference sequence). This CDR3 is CASSHRPSSYNEQFF. The DNA of the CDR3 is TGTGCTAGCAGCCACCGGCCCAGCTCCTACAATGAGCAGTTCTTC.

This clone has just one count. This CDR3 is also generated by other DNA sequences in the sample. The rearrangement links TRBV11-2 to TRBJ2-3; no clear D gene. V shed 5 bases and J shed 1 base, with 4 bases lying between them. CDR1 is SGHAT and CDR2 is FQNNGV in the germline V gene. CDR3 length: 12 residues. The CDR3 coding sequence is TGTGCCAGCAGCCGCGGCACAGATACGCAGTATTTT. Amino acids: CASSRGTDTQYF.

CDR3 protein: CASSRQATMNTEAFF. In DNA, the CDR3 is TGTGCCAGCAGTCGTCAAGCAACTATGAACACTGAAGCTTTCTTT. This chain connects TRBV2 to TRBJ1-1, with D uncertain. Trimming removed 5 bases from V and 0 bases from J, with 13 bases in between. Germline values: CDR1 SNHLY, CDR2 FYNNEI. The CDR3 is made up of 15 amino acids.

V is TRBV5-4 and J is TRBJ2-5, with a possible D match to TRBD2 (6 bases). Trimming cost V 4 bases and J 1 base, with 17 bases left between them. CDR3 length: 16 residues. Germline CDR1 is SGHNT and CDR2 is YYREEE (reference sequence). The CDR3 nucleotides read TGTGCCAGCAGCGCACAAGCGGGCCCAGCCCAAGAGACCCAGTACTTC. Its translation is CASSAQAGPAQETQYF.

The chain couples TRBV28 to TRBJ2-7, with 14 bases that match TRBD2. Germline V gene lookup returns CDR1 MDHEN and CDR2 SYDVKM. The V segment lost 5 bases and the J segment 2 bases; nucleotides outside the gene matches: 2. The CDR3 loop spans 15 amino acids. The CDR3: CASSGTSGSTYEQYF. The CDR3 nucleotides read TGTGCCAGCAGTGGGACTAGCGGGAGTACCTACGAGCAGTACTTC.